One TCR beta chain is described in this entry. This clone was counted between two and nine times. Its antigen is currently not known. Nothing much larger sits one base from this clone, and base qualities are not available. Additional DNA sequences in this sample encode the identical CDR3. V sheds 3 bases and J sheds 3 bases, leaving 8 bases between their ends. Based on the germline V gene, the CDR1 and CDR2 sequences are KGHSH and LQKENI. Including the terminal cysteine and phenylalanine, the CDR3 comprises 13 residues. Of all the DNA, just the CDR3 is kept, 39 bases in frame from base 1. From each donor, a single peripheral blood sample of 100 to 150 mL on average was drawn into heparinised tubes. Using a panel that included CD45RO, CCR7, CD25, CD127, CD95 and CD27, naive, central memory, regulatory and stem cell-like memory CD4+ T cells were sorted on a BD FACSAria II. All sorted populations exceeded 98% purity. Right away, PBMCs were isolated by Lymphoprep density gradient centrifugation and were stained directly, with no culture step. So that batch effects would be minimized, each experiment stained and sorted samples in pairs, pairing one healthy donor with one patient.

These data are taken from a study of beta chain features in type 1 diabetes (dated by TCRdb to 2016 to 2019). About the investigation overall: Patients and healthy donors did not differ in mean age, gender distribution, total cell number or subset yield. A total of over 95,000,000 sorted cells were examined across all samples, and RNA yield correlated strongly with the number of cells per subset. In the study, TCRB repertoires of sorted circulating CD4+ T cell subsets from recently diagnosed type 1 diabetes patients were compared with those of matched healthy donors. Regulatory and stem cell-like memory subsets were isolated from only 8 patients and roughly eight healthy donors, whereas naive and central memory subsets came from all 28 donors.

The entire amount of isolated RNA was reverse transcribed using the High Capacity cDNA Reverse Transcription Kit, so the sequenced TCRB transcripts were expressed ones. Naive, central memory and regulatory T cell samples underwent deep immunoSEQ sequencing, averaging around 4 million total reads per sample. Sorted cells were lysed in RLT buffer and RNA was extracted with DNase-treated RNeasy Micro or Mini kits, depending on cell number. To prevent cross-contamination, each cell subset was processed individually, whereas patient and healthy donor samples were processed jointly. The immunoSEQ multiplex PCR was used to amplify TCRB sequences from cDNA, yielding 87-bp fragments that span the CDR3 region. Sequencing of the amplicons was done on the Illumina HiSeq platform. On the study's bioinformatics: Synthetic template baselines were used to correct PCR bias computationally, reads within Hamming distance 2 were collapsed together, and singletons that could not be merged were discarded. Reads were aligned against IMGT to assign V, D and J genes, CDR3 length and insertions or deletions at six rearrangement sites. Within each subset, clonotype counts were normalized to sorted cell number, after which true diversity and Gini coefficients were computed with the tcR R package. The overlap coefficient, calculated on TCRB nucleotide sequences, was used to quantify repertoire sharing. Out-of-frame TCRB sequences from naive cells were analyzed to stand in for the pre-selection repertoire. TCRdb took this table from immuneACCESS and kept in-frame rearrangements with V and J called. Such tables lack part of the clones; where checked against another copy, unresolved V genes explain under half of the gap, and the rest is unexplained. The V and J calls and clone size are taken from that table; D and trimming were inferred from the DNA. The sample has nearly 700,000 clones on record, around an eighth of them singletons. Approximately 0.022% of the sample rests with the top ten.

Broader findings and caveats from the paper: HLA sub-analyses involved small numbers of individuals, so any influence of HLA type on TCRB rearrangement remained unresolved. PCR may preferentially amplify shorter templates, but because patient and control samples were amplified and corrected together, any resulting skew would affect both groups equally. At VDJ recombination sites, patients with type 1 diabetes made fewer insertions and deleted more nucleotides, a pattern implying thymic rearrangement abnormalities. Because cDNA was sequenced instead of genomic DNA, highly expressing activated cells could be over-represented, though the groups showed no difference in activation or CD3 levels. The naive, central memory and regulatory TCRB repertoires appeared to resemble one another more closely among patients than among healthy donors. In all four CD4+ subsets, TCRB CDR3 length was moderately but significantly shorter in type 1 diabetes patients.

The sequence derives from a man aged 18 to 30 with type 1 diabetes. The rearranged chain carries TRBV18 and TRBJ1-1; perhaps TRBD1 is the D gene, with 5 bases matching. The specimen was naive CD4+ T cells from blood. The sample's cell subset or site label, decoded: true naive CD4+ T cells. The nucleotide sequence is given as TGTGCCAGCTCACCCCTGGGGGACACTGAAGCTTTCTTT. It encodes CASSPLGDTEAFF.